A single T cell receptor (beta chain) is shown here with its context. The antigen is undetermined. Distinct nucleotide sequences in the sample also encode this CDR3. These data are taken from a study of shared clonotypes between healthy human individuals. Study conclusions and caveats: What rarefaction showed was incomplete sorted-subset sequencing despite large depth.

Trimming took off 2 bases at V and 3 bases at J, with 6 bases between the two ends. The CDR3 sequence is 13 residues long. The V gene's germline CDR1 is SGHAT and CDR2 FQNNGV. Tens of thousands of T cell genomes (around 200 ng DNA) went into each sorted-subset replicate. Measured with immunoSEQ multiplex PCR; TCRdb has only the in-frame clones, and not every one. The sample includes almost 750,000 clones, roughly 72% of them seen just once. This receptor was identified in a woman in her 30s in good health. V and J are TRBV11-2 and TRBJ2-3; D ambiguous. Material for sequencing was memory CD4+ T cells sorted from blood. The subset denotes: CD45RA-negative fraction. Written as DNA, the CDR3 is TGTGCCAGCAGCTTACCCGTTACAGATACGCAGTATTTT. Translated: CASSLPVTDTQYF. Variable domain in full (rest from reference TRBV11-2 and TRBJ2-3): EAGVAQSPRYKIIEKRQSVAFWCNPISGHATLYWYQQILGQGPKLLIQFQNNGVVDDSQLPKDRFSAERLKGVDSTLKIQPAKLEDSAVYLCASSLPVTDTQYFGPGTRLTVL.